The clone carrying this T cell receptor (beta chain) is judged medium-sized. Its target is not known. The CDR3 is 16 residues long. V shed 4 bases, J shed 2 bases, and the junction held 8 bases outside the gene matches. Germline V gives CDR1 ENHRY, CDR2 SYGVKD. This entry is derived from a study of T-cell reconstitution after alpha-beta-depleted transplantation in children. Findings and limits, study-wide: After transplant, high TCRbeta diversity at day 60 in some patients arose from surviving recipient T cells and thymic progenitors. T-cell counts and diversity at one year following transplant were attributed mainly to newly produced T cells.

The library targeted TCRbeta and was prepared with unique molecular identifiers. MiXCR, applied by TCRdb to the PCR reads, yields one record per CDR3 protein. The table includes approximately 130,000 distinct CDR3 sequences, around a tenth detected once. This chain links TRBV10-3 with TRBJ2-7, with 10 nucleotides matching TRBD2. This receptor was identified in a girl under three years old who had a stem cell transplant for combined immunodeficiency, so the T cells may come from the graft donor. The sample consisted of PBMCs, mostly from graft donor cells, taken 180 days after TCRalphabeta/CD19-depleted stem cell transplant. CDR3 amino acids: CAISGSGAGGPYEQYF. CDR3 nucleotides: TGTGCCATCAGTGGGTCCGGAGCGGGAGGGCCCTACGAGCAGTACTTC.